This TCR beta chain was recorded in a study of identical twins. At least ten counts were recorded for this clonotype. Using its own MiXCR run on the 5' RACE reads, TCRdb lists one record per CDR3 protein. In the table there are hundreds of thousands of distinct CDR3 sequences, around 10% of which are singletons. V was cut by 6 bases and J by 1 base, with 16 bases left in between. This CDR3 comprises 16 residues. This chain connects TRBV12-3 or TRBV12-4 to TRBJ2-1; D remains ambiguous. The sample consisted of memory (CD45RO+) T cells sorted from blood. The sequence was collected from a woman between 18 and 30 years old in good health. In nucleotides, the CDR3 is TGTGCCAGCAGCCGCCCCGGTGTTGGGTCCTACAATGAGCAGTTCTTC. It codes for CASSRPGVGSYNEQFF.